This TCR beta chain was observed in a study of vaccination and CD4 T cells after COVID-19. In the study overall: The stimulus for the cells was overlapping spike peptides derived from SARS-CoV-2, HCoV-NL63, HCoV-OC43 and HCoV-229E. Study observations and caveats: Vaccine-specific clones numbering 304 of 307 showed spike mono-reactivity in convalescent patients. There was no significant change from about 20 to 38 median reactive clonotypes.

The ends lost 6 bases at V and 0 bases at J; junction bases unmatched: 14. CDR3 length: 17 amino acids. Germline loops: CDR1 MDHEN, CDR2 SYDVKM. Concerning this clonotype: Antigen: not known.

Treatment of the sample: roughly 10-day PBMC culture with coronavirus spike peptide pools or control peptides (ViraFEST assay). Each well held two million PBMCs in IL-2 (about 9.5 IU/ml) medium with roughly 9.7 ug/ml peptide pools. Sequenced with the Oncomine TCR Beta short-read assay was DNA taken from cultured CD4+ T cells. MiXCR, applied by TCRdb to the PCR reads, yields one record per CDR3 protein. The profile shows 15,000 to 16,000 distinct CDR3 sequences, around 73% of them singletons. The specimen sequenced was CD4+ T cells from blood, cultured in vitro. This TCR derives from a human donor who had recovered from COVID-19. V usage is TRBV28 and J usage is TRBJ2-7; 7 nucleotides align to TRBD1. CDR3 bases: TGTGCCAGCAGGACAGGGAACGTATTACTCCCCTCCTACGAGCAGTACTTC. Its protein is CASRTGNVLLPSYEQYF. Filled out from reference TRBV28 and TRBJ2-7, the complete variable domain reads DVKVTQSSRYLVKRTGEKVFLECVQDMDHENMFWYRQDPGLGLRLIYFSYDVKMKEKGDIPEGYSVSREKKERFSLILESASTNQTSMYLCASRTGNVLLPSYEQYFGPGTRLTVT.